Sequencing of this TCR beta chain was carried out in a study of PD-1 blockade in classical Hodgkin lymphoma. Study summary: It was nivolumab at 3 mg/kg, given intravenously every 2 weeks, that patients received.

Broader study findings: It was among complete responders that baseline diversity resembled that of newly diagnosed patients. Patients who began taking nivolumab under 1 year after ASCT were left out.

About this clone itself: Its antigen is undetermined.

Every patient had relapsed following autologous stem cell transplantation, and cohorts differed in brentuximab vedotin exposure. Best responses were complete response, partial response or progressive disease. Data came from immunoSEQ multiplex PCR; TCRdb stores just in-frame clones and leaves some out. The sample contains about 41,000 clones, around three quarters of which appear only once. The germline V gene has CDR1 SGHRS and CDR2 YFSETQ. Trimming removed 4 bases from V and 4 bases from J; junction bases left unmatched: 14. The CDR3 sequence is 17 residues long. The sample consisted of peripheral blood mononuclear cells (PBMCs), taken at baseline. The chain has TRBV5-1 and TRBJ1-3, with 7 positions matching TRBD1. This TCR was recovered from a human donor with classical Hodgkin lymphoma. The CDR3 loop reads CASSLSGQQNPGNTIYF. The CDR3 region has the DNA TGCGCCAGCAGCCTTTCGGGACAGCAAAATCCCGGAAACACCATATATTTT.